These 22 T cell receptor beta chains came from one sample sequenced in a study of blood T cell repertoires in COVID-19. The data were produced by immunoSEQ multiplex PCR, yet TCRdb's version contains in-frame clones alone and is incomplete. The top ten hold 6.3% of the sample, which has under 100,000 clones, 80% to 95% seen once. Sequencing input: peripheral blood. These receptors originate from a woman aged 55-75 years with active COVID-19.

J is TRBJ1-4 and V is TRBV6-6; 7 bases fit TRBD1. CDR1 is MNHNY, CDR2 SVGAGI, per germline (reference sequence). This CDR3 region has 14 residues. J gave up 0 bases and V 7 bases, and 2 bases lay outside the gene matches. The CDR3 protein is CASIDRATNEKLFF. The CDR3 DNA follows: TGTGCCAGCATCGACAGGGCAACTAATGAAAAACTGTTTTTT.

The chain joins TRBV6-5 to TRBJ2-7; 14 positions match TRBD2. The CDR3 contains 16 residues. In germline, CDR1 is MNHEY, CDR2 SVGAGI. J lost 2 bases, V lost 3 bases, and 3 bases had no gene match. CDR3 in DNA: TGTGCCAGCAGTTATACGACTAGCGGGAGGGCCTACGAGCAGTACTTC. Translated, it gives CASSYTTSGRAYEQYF.

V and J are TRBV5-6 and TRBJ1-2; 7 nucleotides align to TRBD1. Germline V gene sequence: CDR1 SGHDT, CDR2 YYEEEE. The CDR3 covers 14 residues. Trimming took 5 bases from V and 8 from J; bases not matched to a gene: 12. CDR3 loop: CASRKGALSHGYTF. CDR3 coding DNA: TGTGCCAGCAGAAAGGGGGCCCTATCTCACGGCTACACCTTC. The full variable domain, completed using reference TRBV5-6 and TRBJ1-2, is DAGVTQSPTHLIKTRGQQVTLRCSPKSGHDTVSWYQQALGQGPQFIFQYYEEEERQRGNFPDRFSGHQFPNYSSELNVNALLLGDSALYLCASRKGALSHGYTFGSGTRLTVV.

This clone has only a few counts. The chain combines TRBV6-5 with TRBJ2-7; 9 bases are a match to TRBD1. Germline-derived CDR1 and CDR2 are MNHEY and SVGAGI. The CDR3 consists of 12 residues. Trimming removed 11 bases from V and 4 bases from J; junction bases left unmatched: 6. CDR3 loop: CASGTGSYEQYF. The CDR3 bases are TGTGCCTCCGGGACAGGGAGTTACGAGCAGTACTTC.

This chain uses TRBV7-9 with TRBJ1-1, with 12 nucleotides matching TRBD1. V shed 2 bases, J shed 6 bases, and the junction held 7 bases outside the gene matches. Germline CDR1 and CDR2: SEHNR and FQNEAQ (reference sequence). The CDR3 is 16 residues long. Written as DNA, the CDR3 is TGTGCCAGCAGCTTATCCGGGACAGGGGGCAGCGCTGAAGCTTTCTTT. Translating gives CASSLSGTGGSAEAFF.

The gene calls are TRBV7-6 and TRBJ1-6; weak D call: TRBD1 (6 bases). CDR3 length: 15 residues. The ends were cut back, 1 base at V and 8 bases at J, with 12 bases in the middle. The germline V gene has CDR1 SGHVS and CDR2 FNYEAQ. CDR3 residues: CASSLEFRGDSPLHF. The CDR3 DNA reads TGTGCCAGCAGCTTAGAGTTCAGGGGCGATTCACCCCTCCACTTT.

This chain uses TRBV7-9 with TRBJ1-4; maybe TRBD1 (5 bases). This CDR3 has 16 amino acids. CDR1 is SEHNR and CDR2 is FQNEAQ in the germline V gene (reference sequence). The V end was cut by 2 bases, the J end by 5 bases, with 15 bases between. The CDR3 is CASSLLAGRRNEKLFF. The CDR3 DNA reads TGTGCCAGCAGCTTATTAGCGGGACGGAGGAATGAAAAACTGTTTTTT.

The chain's CDR3 is CAISGGQETQYF. CDR3 DNA sequence: TGTGCCATCAGTGGCGGACAAGAGACCCAGTACTTC. The chain carries TRBV10-3 and TRBJ2-5; no clear D gene. Germline CDR1 reads ENHRY; CDR2 reads SYGVKD. This CDR3 comprises 12 residues. Deletions cut 4 bases from V and 2 bases from J, with 5 bases between.

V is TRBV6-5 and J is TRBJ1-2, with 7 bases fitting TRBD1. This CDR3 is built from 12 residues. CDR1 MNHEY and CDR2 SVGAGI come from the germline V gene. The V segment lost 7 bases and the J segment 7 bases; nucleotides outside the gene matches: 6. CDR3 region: CASTYRGFGYTF. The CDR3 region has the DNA TGTGCCAGCACATACAGGGGTTTTGGCTACACCTTC.

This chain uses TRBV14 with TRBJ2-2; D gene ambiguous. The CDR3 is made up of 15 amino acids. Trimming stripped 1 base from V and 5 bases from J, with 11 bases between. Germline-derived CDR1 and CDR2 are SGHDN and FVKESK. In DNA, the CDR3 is TGTGCCAGCAGCCAAGCACCGACGAGGACCGGGGAGCTGTTTTTT. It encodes CASSQAPTRTGELFF.

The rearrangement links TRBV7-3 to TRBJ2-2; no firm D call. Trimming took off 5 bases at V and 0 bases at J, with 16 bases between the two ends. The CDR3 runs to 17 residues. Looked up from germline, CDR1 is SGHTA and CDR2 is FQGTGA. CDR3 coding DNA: TGTGCCAGCAGCCCCACGGTAGGAGCCGCGAACACCGGGGAGCTGTTTTTT. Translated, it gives CASSPTVGAANTGELFF.

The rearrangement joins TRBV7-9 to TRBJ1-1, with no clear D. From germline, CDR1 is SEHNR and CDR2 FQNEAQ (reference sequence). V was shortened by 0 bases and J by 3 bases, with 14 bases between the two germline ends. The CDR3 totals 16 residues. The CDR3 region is CASSLAYRAEDTEAFF. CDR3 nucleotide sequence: TGTGCCAGCAGCTTAGCATATAGGGCGGAGGACACTGAAGCTTTCTTT.

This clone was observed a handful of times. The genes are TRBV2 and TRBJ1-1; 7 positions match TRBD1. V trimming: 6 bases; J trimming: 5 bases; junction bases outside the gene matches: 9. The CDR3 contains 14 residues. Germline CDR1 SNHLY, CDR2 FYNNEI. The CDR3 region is CASRGDSLQTEAFF. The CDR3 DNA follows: TGTGCCAGCAGGGGGGACAGCCTTCAGACTGAAGCTTTCTTT.

The CDR3 nucleotides read TGTGCCAGCACGCTGGGACATCCGTCCTACAATGAGCAGTTCTTC. Translation: CASTLGHPSYNEQFF. The chain carries TRBV28 and TRBJ2-1, with D maybe TRBD1 (6 bases). V was cut by 7 bases and J by 1 base, with 14 bases left in between. This CDR3 comprises 15 residues. Germline V CDR1 and CDR2: MDHEN, SYDVKM.

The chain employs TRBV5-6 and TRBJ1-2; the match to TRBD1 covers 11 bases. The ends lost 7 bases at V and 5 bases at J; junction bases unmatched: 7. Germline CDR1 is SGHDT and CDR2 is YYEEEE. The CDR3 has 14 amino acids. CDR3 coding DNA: TGTGCCAGCTTGGACAGGGGGCAGGTTTATGGCTACACCTTC. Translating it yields CASLDRGQVYGYTF.

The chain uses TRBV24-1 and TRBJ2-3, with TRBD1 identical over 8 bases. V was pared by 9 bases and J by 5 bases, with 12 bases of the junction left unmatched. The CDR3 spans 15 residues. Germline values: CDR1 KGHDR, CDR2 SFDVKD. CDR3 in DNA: TGTGCCACCGGAGGATGGCAGGGGGCTTTAGATACGCAGTATTTT. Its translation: CATGGWQGALDTQYF.

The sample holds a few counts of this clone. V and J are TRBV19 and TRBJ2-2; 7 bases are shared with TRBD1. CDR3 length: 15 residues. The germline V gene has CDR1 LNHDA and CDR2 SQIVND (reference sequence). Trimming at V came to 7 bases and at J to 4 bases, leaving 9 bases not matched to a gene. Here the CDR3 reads CASNRGQTLTGELFF. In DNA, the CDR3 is TGTGCCAGTAATCGGGGACAGACCCTCACCGGGGAGCTGTTTTTT.

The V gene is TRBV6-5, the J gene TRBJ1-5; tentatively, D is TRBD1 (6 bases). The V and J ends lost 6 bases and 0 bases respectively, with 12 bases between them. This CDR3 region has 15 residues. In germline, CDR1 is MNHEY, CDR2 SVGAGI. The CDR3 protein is CASSPTGTSNQPQHF. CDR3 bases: TGTGCCAGCAGCCCGACAGGTACTAGCAATCAGCCCCAGCATTTT.

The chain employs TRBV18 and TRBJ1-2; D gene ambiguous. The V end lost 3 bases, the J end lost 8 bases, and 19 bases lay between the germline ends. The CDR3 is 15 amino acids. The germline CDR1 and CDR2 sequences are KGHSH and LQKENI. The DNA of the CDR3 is TGTGCCAGCTCACCTACTACGGGAACAGTGAGCGGCTACACCTTC. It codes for CASSPTTGTVSGYTF.

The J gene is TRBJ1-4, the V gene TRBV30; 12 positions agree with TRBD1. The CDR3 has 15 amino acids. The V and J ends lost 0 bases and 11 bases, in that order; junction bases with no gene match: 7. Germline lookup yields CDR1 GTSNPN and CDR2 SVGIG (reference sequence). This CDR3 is CAWSVGTGGVGKLFF. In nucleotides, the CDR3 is TGTGCCTGGAGTGTTGGGACAGGGGGCGTAGGGAAACTGTTTTTT.

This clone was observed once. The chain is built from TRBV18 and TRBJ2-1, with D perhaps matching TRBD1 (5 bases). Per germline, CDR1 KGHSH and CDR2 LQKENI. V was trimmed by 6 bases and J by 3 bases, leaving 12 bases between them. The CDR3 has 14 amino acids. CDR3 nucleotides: TGTGCCAGCTCCCCGGGCAGGGACTACAATGAGCAGTTCTTC. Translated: CASSPGRDYNEQFF.

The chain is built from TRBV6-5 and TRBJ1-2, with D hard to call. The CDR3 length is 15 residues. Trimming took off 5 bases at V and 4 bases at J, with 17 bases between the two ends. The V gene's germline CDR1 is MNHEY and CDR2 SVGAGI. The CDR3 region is CASSTRTGLAYGYTF. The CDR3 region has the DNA TGTGCCAGCAGTACTCGAACTGGATTAGCCTATGGCTACACCTTC.